The 21 T cell receptor beta chains in this list originate from one sample, sequenced in a study of CD8+CD57+ T cells in acquired aplastic anemia. CDR3 and TCR beta VDJ profiling relied on a genomic DNA template. TCRdb re-analysed the reads in MiXCR, keeping a single row per CDR3 protein. The table lists some 190,000 distinct CDR3 sequences, about half of them singletons. The specimen was sorted CD4+, CD8+, or CD8+CD57+ T cells (not recorded which) from PBMCs. The receptors stem from a human donor in good health.

A word on this clonotype: The missing conserved phenylalanine or tryptophan at the end of this CDR3 makes a read error likely. The V call is TRBV20-1, the J call TRBJ2-7; D is perhaps TRBD1 or TRBD2 (5 bases each). The CDR3 is 14 amino acids. V gave up 5 bases and J gave up 0 bases, with 14 bases separating them. Germline-derived CDR1 and CDR2 are DFQATT and SNEGSKA (reference sequence). CDR3 region: CSAGTPPSSYEQYL. CDR3 DNA sequence: TGCAGTGCTGGGACCCCTCCTAGCTCCTACGAGCAGTACCTC.

The rearrangement links TRBV13 to TRBJ2-3; 11 bases agree with TRBD1. J was trimmed by 1 base and V by 4 bases; bases with no gene match: 1. This CDR3 comprises 15 residues. In germline, CDR1 is PRHDT, CDR2 FYEKMQ (reference sequence). This CDR3 is CASSSGQGGTDTQYF. CDR3 DNA: TGTGCCAGCAGCTCGGGACAGGGGGGCACAGATACGCAGTATTTT.

The J gene is TRBJ1-5, the V gene TRBV19; maybe TRBD1 (6 bases). With 8 bases removed from V and 3 bases from J, the gap between germline ends came to 11 bases. CDR1 LNHDA and CDR2 SQIVND come from the germline V gene (reference sequence). CDR3 length: 13 amino acids. CDR3 in amino acids: CASGQGPNQPQHF. In nucleotides, the CDR3 is TGTGCCAGTGGGCAGGGGCCCAATCAGCCCCAGCATTTT.

In regard to this clonotype: A junction boundary mismatches the germline segment, possibly from a read error. This chain links TRBV11-1 with TRBJ2-2, with 12 bases aligning to TRBD2. CDR3 length: 16 amino acids. CDR1 SGHAT and CDR2 FQDESV come from the germline V gene (reference sequence). CDR3 protein: CTSSPTSGGYTGELFF. Written as DNA, the CDR3 is TGTACCAGCAGTCCGACTAGCGGGGGATACACCGGGGAGCTGTTTTTT.

The genes are TRBV11-2 and TRBJ2-2, with D possibly TRBD2 on 7 matching bases. Trimming left V 1 base short and J 1 base short, with 13 bases between. The V gene's germline CDR1 is SGHAT and CDR2 FQNNGV. This CDR3 is built from 17 residues. This CDR3 is CASSLVGRGLNTGELFF. In DNA form, the CDR3 reads TGTGCCAGCAGCTTAGTGGGGCGGGGGCTGAACACCGGGGAGCTGTTTTTT. Looking up the rest from reference TRBV11-2 and TRBJ2-2 gives the full variable domain: EAGVAQSPRYKIIEKRQSVAFWCNPISGHATLYWYQQILGQGPKLLIQFQNNGVVDDSQLPKDRFSAERLKGVDSTLKIQPAKLEDSAVYLCASSLVGRGLNTGELFFGEGSRLTVL.

About this clonotype itself: A read error may explain this, as a much larger clone is one base away. The chain couples TRBV6-2 or TRBV6-3 to TRBJ1-5; no clear D gene. Germline CDR1 reads MNHEY; CDR2 reads SVGEGT. Trimming shortened V by 4 bases and J by 6 bases, and 13 bases separated the two germline ends. This CDR3 is built from 14 residues. The CDR3 nucleotides read TGTGCCAGCAGTTTCGGACGGGGTGGTCAGCCCCAGCATTTT. As protein: CASSFGRGGQPQHF.

Only a few counts were recorded for this clonotype. This rearrangement joins TRBV29-1 to TRBJ2-7; the D gene is possibly TRBD1 (5 bases). CDR1 is SQVTM, CDR2 ANQGSEA, per germline. V was pared by 4 bases and J by 2 bases, with 15 bases between. The CDR3 is made up of 14 amino acids. CDR3 residues: CSVGKDKGTYEQYF. DNA for the CDR3: TGCAGCGTTGGAAAGGACAAGGGCACCTACGAGCAGTACTTC.

This clonotype has more than one count but fewer than ten. The J gene is TRBJ2-7, the V gene TRBV10-3; D is possibly TRBD2 (6 bases). This CDR3 has 15 amino acids. V was shortened by 0 bases and J by 4 bases, with 13 bases between the two germline ends. CDR1 and CDR2 from the germline V gene are ENHRY and SYGVKD. CDR3 sequence: CAISESRGNLYEQYF. The CDR3, as DNA: TGTGCCATCAGTGAGTCACGGGGGAATCTGTACGAGCAGTACTTC.

This chain uses TRBV18 with TRBJ2-7; D ambiguous. The length of the CDR3 is 16 residues. V lost 3 bases and J lost 6, with 21 bases in between. CDR1 KGHSH and CDR2 LQKENI come from the germline V gene. The CDR3 protein is CASSPHHDPFKGEQYF. The DNA for the CDR3 is TGTGCCAGCTCACCTCATCACGATCCCTTTAAAGGCGAGCAGTACTTC. The full variable domain, completed using reference TRBV18 and TRBJ2-7, is NAGVMQNPRHLVRRRGQEARLRCSPMKGHSHVYWYRQLPEEGLKFMVYLQKENIIDESGMPKERFSAEFPKEGPSILRIQQVVRGDSAAYFCASSPHHDPFKGEQYFGPGTRLTVT.

There are many counts of this clonotype. This chain uses TRBV5-1 with TRBJ2-1; 8 nucleotides agree with TRBD1. Looked up from germline, CDR1 is SGHRS and CDR2 is YFSETQ. The CDR3 is 15 amino acids. The trim removed 4 bases at V and 6 bases at J, leaving 9 bases unmatched. CDR3 bases: TGCGCCAGCAGCCTCGGACAGGGATGGGGCAATGAGCAGTTCTTC. Encoded protein: CASSLGQGWGNEQFF. Filled out from reference TRBV5-1 and TRBJ2-1, the complete variable domain reads KAGVTQTPRYLIKTRGQQVTLSCSPISGHRSVSWYQQTPGQGLQFLFEYFSETQRNKGNFPGRFSGRQFSNSRSEMNVSTLELGDSALYLCASSLGQGWGNEQFFGPGTRLTVL.

This rearrangement joins TRBV20-1 to TRBJ1-6; tentatively, D is TRBD1 (5 bases). Germline CDR1 reads DFQATT; CDR2 reads SNEGSKA (reference sequence). This CDR3 has 13 amino acids. The V gene lost 3 bases and the J gene lost 5 bases, with 8 bases spanning the gap. The CDR3 protein is CSARRQHNSPLHF. Written as DNA, the CDR3 is TGCAGTGCTAGGAGACAGCATAATTCACCCCTCCACTTT.

Of note for this clonotype: A much more abundant neighbour one base away suggests this may be a read error. V and J are TRBV6-1 and TRBJ2-3, with D possibly being TRBD1 (6 bases). V shed 6 bases and J shed 2 bases, with 18 bases lying between them. Germline loops: CDR1 MNHNS, CDR2 SASEGT. The CDR3 is 16 amino acids. The CDR3 reads CASSLAGTKNTDTQYF. The CDR3 nucleotides are TGTGCCAGCAGCCTCGCCGGGACAAAAAACACAGATACGCAGTATTTT.

A remark on this clonotype: Mismatch with germline at one junction end may stem from a read error. V and J are TRBV11-1 and TRBJ2-3; 13 positions agree with TRBD2. The CDR3 consists of 12 residues. Germline CDR1 SGHAT, CDR2 FQDESV (reference sequence). In nucleotides, the CDR3 is TGTGCCAGCAGCCCCGGGACTAGCGGGGTTTCGTTT. Protein product: CASSPGTSGVSF.

V usage is TRBV10-3 and J usage is TRBJ1-6; 7 bases fit TRBD1. CDR3 length equals 14 residues. Germline trimming cut 10 bases from V and 5 bases from J; bases unmatched to any gene: 8. Per germline, CDR1 ENHRY and CDR2 SYGVKD. DNA of the CDR3: TGTGCCACCTCAGACAGGGAGAATAATTCACCCCTCCACTTT. This encodes CATSDRENNSPLHF.

There are many counts of this clonotype. The rearrangement uses TRBV6-5 and TRBJ1-1; unclear D gene. CDR3 size: 15 residues. Trimming shortened V by 4 bases and J by 3 bases, and 15 bases separated the two germline ends. CDR1 and CDR2 from the germline V gene are MNHEY and SVGAGI. The CDR3 reads CASSSMGGMYTEAFF. The DNA for the CDR3 is TGTGCCAGCAGTTCGATGGGAGGTATGTACACTGAAGCTTTCTTT.

This clonotype occurred a few times. This chain joins TRBV4-2 and TRBJ2-7; D may be TRBD1 or TRBD2 (6 bases each). Germline V gives CDR1 LGHNA, CDR2 YNFKEQ. Between the trimmed V and J ends, which lost 1 base and 11 bases, there was a span of 21 bases. This CDR3 has 15 amino acids. The CDR3 is CASSQGGADGGKKYF. Here the CDR3 DNA reads TGTGCCAGCAGCCAAGGGGGGGCGGATGGGGGCAAAAAGTACTTC.

V usage is TRBV18 and J usage is TRBJ2-5; 7 bases agree with TRBD1. This CDR3 is built from 13 residues. Germline-derived CDR1 and CDR2 are KGHSH and LQKENI. V gave up 6 bases and J gave up 5 bases; unmatched junction bases: 6. CDR3 amino acids: CASSRDSSETQYF. The CDR3 region has the DNA TGTGCCAGCTCTCGGGACAGTTCTGAGACCCAGTACTTC.

The chain couples TRBV9 to TRBJ1-2, with TRBD1 matching over 7 bases. Germline V CDR1 and CDR2: SGDLS, YYNGEE. The CDR3 length is 15 residues. Trimming took 0 bases from V and 3 from J; bases not matched to a gene: 5. CDR3 sequence reads: CASSVVGGGDYGYTF. Written as DNA, the CDR3 is TGTGCCAGCAGCGTAGTAGGAGGGGGCGACTATGGCTACACCTTC.

This clonotype was observed a handful of times. The V gene is TRBV30, the J gene TRBJ2-2; D may be TRBD2 (6 bases). The V gene lost 4 bases and the J gene lost 4 bases, with 13 bases spanning the gap. There are 14 residues in the CDR3. Germline V gene sequence: CDR1 GTSNPN, CDR2 SVGIG (reference sequence). The CDR3 DNA reads as TGTGCCTGGACGATCGCGGGAAGCACCGGGGAGCTGTTTTTT. Protein sequence: CAWTIAGSTGELFF.

This clonotype was counted at least ten times. The chain is built from TRBV20-1 and TRBJ2-2; perhaps TRBD1 as D (5 bases). This CDR3 has 14 amino acids. V was clipped by 1 base and J by 2 bases, with 8 bases between them. Germline loops: CDR1 DFQATT, CDR2 SNEGSKA (reference sequence). The CDR3 region has the DNA TGCAGTGCTAGAGGGCAGGGTAACACCGGGGAGCTGTTTTTT. This codes for CSARGQGNTGELFF.

The chain links TRBV15 to TRBJ1-1; D is possibly TRBD1 (6 bases). The V and J ends lost 4 bases and 3 bases respectively, with 15 bases between them. Germline CDR1 is LNHNV and CDR2 is YYDKDF (reference sequence). The CDR3 covers 15 residues. The CDR3 DNA reads as TGTGCCACCAGCACGAGGGGGGATCAGGACACTGAAGCTTTCTTT. Protein sequence: CATSTRGDQDTEAFF.